These T cell receptor beta chains were read from a single sample in a study of identifying expanded T cells in peripheral blood. Here immunoSEQ multiplex PCR was the method, and the copy in TCRdb shows in-frame clones only, minus some. The repertoire holds about 130,000 clones, with 86% as singletons. Material for sequencing was blood. These receptors originate from a person aged 18 to 75 in good health. Each CDR3 is given with its conserved first and last residue. The order of the fields is J gene, clone size, V gene, CDR3 length, D gene, CDR3 protein, CDR3 DNA. D genes are given only for firm matches. Where a row states a size, it is once, few, many or the class of an expanded clone; other rows omit it.

TRBJ2-7,-,TRBV10-3,14,-,CAISVARDSYEQYF,TGTGCCATCAGTGTGGCGCGGGACTCCTACGAGCAGTACTTC
TRBJ1-2,-,TRBV15,15,-,CATSKDRNNYSGYTF,TGTGCCACCAGCAAAGACAGGAACAATTATAGTGGCTACACCTTC
TRBJ1-1,-,TRBV27,14,-,CASSLREAGTEAFF,TGTGCCAGCAGTTTAAGGGAGGCAGGCACTGAAGCTTTCTTT
TRBJ2-7,few,TRBV7-7,15,-,CASSLSLGEDYEQYF,TGTGCCAGCAGCTTGAGTTTGGGGGAGGACTACGAGCAGTACTTC
TRBJ2-1,-,TRBV25-1,15,-,CASSAVGGLYNEQFF,TGTGCCAGCAGTGCCGTGGGGGGACTGTACAATGAGCAGTTCTTC
TRBJ2-3,-,TRBV7-3,14,TRBD2,CASSLVRGADTQYF,TGTGCCAGCAGCTTAGTGCGGGGGGCAGATACGCAGTATTTT
TRBJ2-5,once,TRBV4-1,13,TRBD2,CASRPSGIETQYF,TGCGCCAGCAGGCCTAGCGGGATCGAGACCCAGTACTTC
TRBJ2-4,-,TRBV7-8,13,-,CASSTRQKNIQYF,TGTGCCAGCAGCACGAGACAGAAAAACATTCAGTACTTC
TRBJ1-2,-,TRBV5-6,16,TRBD1,CASRIRGQGINYGYTF,TGTGCCAGCAGGATTCGGGGACAGGGAATAAACTATGGCTACACCTTC
TRBJ1-4,-,TRBV10-3,17,-,CAISRDTLVATNEKLFF,TGTGCCATCAGCCGGGACACCCTAGTTGCAACTAATGAAAAACTGTTTTTT
TRBJ1-5,-,TRBV15,16,-,CATSRGERYSNQPQHF,TGTGCCACCAGCAGAGGGGAACGCTATAGCAATCAGCCCCAGCATTTT
TRBJ2-3,-,TRBV28,14,-,CATFLGRHRDTQYF,TGTGCCACCTTTTTGGGGCGTCACAGAGATACGCAGTATTTT
TRBJ2-5,-,TRBV18,15,-,CASSLSSRGVETQYF,TGTGCCAGCTCACTAAGCTCAAGAGGGGTTGAGACCCAGTACTTC
TRBJ1-1,few,TRBV7-8,13,-,CASSLDREAEAFF,TGTGCCAGCAGCTTAGACCGGGAAGCTGAAGCTTTCTTT
TRBJ1-5,-,TRBV6-5,15,-,CASSNTGYGHQPQHF,TGTGCCAGCAGCAACACAGGGTATGGACATCAGCCCCAGCATTTT
TRBJ1-6,-,TRBV27,18,TRBD1,CASSYQPHRGQRGSPLHF,TGTGCCAGCAGTTACCAACCTCATAGGGGACAGCGCGGTTCACCCCTCCACTTT
TRBJ2-7,-,TRBV30,14,-,CAWSTRTVSYEQYF,TGTGCCTGGAGCACCCGGACGGTTTCCTACGAGCAGTACTTC
TRBJ1-1,-,TRBV25-1,12,-,CASSEGRVGAFF,TGTGCCAGCAGTGAAGGACGGGTAGGGGCTTTCTTT
TRBJ1-4,-,TRBV6-5,14,-,CASRRATTNEKLFF,TGTGCCAGCAGGAGAGCTACAACTAATGAAAAACTGTTTTTT
TRBJ2-7,-,TRBV2,14,TRBD1,CASSEGDRTYEQYF,TGTGCCAGCAGTGAGGGGGACAGAACTTACGAGCAGTACTTC
TRBJ2-2,-,TRBV25-1,15,TRBD2,CASSTSGGVFGELFF,TGTGCCAGCAGCACTAGCGGGGGGGTTTTCGGGGAGCTGTTTTTT
TRBJ2-7,-,TRBV21-1,18,-,CASRLPHTSGRAEYEQYF,TGTGCCAGCAGATTGCCTCATACTAGCGGGAGGGCCGAGTACGAGCAGTACTTC
TRBJ2-7,-,TRBV28,15,TRBD1,CASRRTGGGSYEQYF,TGTGCCAGCAGACGGACAGGGGGCGGGAGCTACGAGCAGTACTTC
TRBJ2-2,-,TRBV29-1,13,-,CSVERSNTGELFF,TGCAGCGTTGAACGCTCGAACACCGGGGAGCTGTTTTTT
TRBJ1-6,-,TRBV7-2,15,-,CASSLGGGGNSPLHF,TGTGCCAGCAGCTTAGGTGGCGGAGGGAATTCACCCCTCCACTTT
TRBJ2-7,-,TRBV13,18,TRBD1,CASSPLFATGTLSYEQYF,TGTGCCAGCAGCCCATTATTCGCGACAGGGACGTTATCCTACGAGCAGTACTTC
TRBJ2-7,-,TRBV2,14,-,CASILGGATYEQYF,TGTGCCAGCATTTTAGGGGGGGCGACCTACGAGCAGTACTTC
TRBJ1-4,-,TRBV7-9,11,-,CASSLGQKLFF,TGTGCCAGCAGCTTAGGACAGAAACTGTTTTTT
TRBJ1-2,-,TRBV7-9,14,-,CASSLVDSPTGYTF,TGTGCCAGCAGCTTGGTGGACAGCCCCACGGGCTACACCTTC
TRBJ2-2,-,TRBV9,14,TRBD1,CASSDRQGTGELFF,TGTGCCAGCAGCGACAGACAGGGGACCGGGGAGCTGTTTTTT
TRBJ2-5,-,TRBV5-1,15,TRBD1,CASSSWTGSPETQYF,TGCGCCAGCAGCTCCTGGACAGGGAGTCCGGAGACCCAGTACTTC
TRBJ1-5,-,TRBV6-1,15,-,CASSPQDLPNQPQHF,TGTGCCAGCAGTCCACAGGACCTTCCTAATCAGCCCCAGCATTTT
TRBJ2-3,-,TRBV7-2,16,TRBD2,CASSFFSGGQQDTQYF,TGTGCCAGCAGCTTTTTTAGCGGGGGCCAGCAAGATACGCAGTATTTT